These T cell receptor beta chains were read from a single sample in a study of blood T cell repertoires in COVID-19. This table comes from immunoSEQ multiplex PCR, and its TCRdb copy is limited to in-frame clones, with some not included. The repertoire includes about 98,000 clones, 70% to 90% of them detected once, and about 5% sits in the top ten. The sequenced sample was peripheral blood. These receptors all stem from a man in his 70s with acute or convalescent COVID-19. Both conserved end residues are trimmed from each CDR3. Fields, in order: V gene, J gene, CDR3 protein.

>TRBV6-5|TRBJ1-6
ASSYSWQPYNSPLH
>TRBV2|TRBJ1-2
ASSANLPTGYGYT
>TRBV2|TRBJ1-1
ASSPDSPMNTEAF
>TRBV24-1|TRBJ2-7
ATSDRQGAFLEQY
>TRBV4-2|TRBJ2-5
ASSQVTAAGGGETQY
>TRBV4-1|TRBJ2-2
ASSQEGGFTFSGELF
>TRBV5-6|TRBJ1-2
ASSLGGYGYT
>TRBV7-9|TRBJ1-4
ASSLARVEKLF
>TRBV15|TRBJ2-7
ATSRETGASYEQY
>TRBV29-1|TRBJ2-7
SVTRTGHPYEQY
>TRBV5-1|TRBJ1-6
ASSEQKDSPLH
>TRBV20-1|TRBJ1-2
SASGGSYGYT
>TRBV7-3|TRBJ1-1
ASSLNAGTGTEAF
>TRBV18|TRBJ2-2
ASSPTGDGDTGELF
>TRBV7-2|TRBJ1-2
ASSFAGTGGHGYT
>TRBV5-8|TRBJ1-2
ASSFGGQGAPGYT
>TRBV12-3/TRBV12-4|TRBJ2-7
ASSLRDNYEQY
>TRBV19|TRBJ1-5
ASTKARGTSNQPQH
>TRBV11-2|TRBJ2-3
ASSLLISGGAVADTQY
>TRBV6-5|TRBJ1-5
ASSSGGLSNQPQH
>TRBV28|TRBJ1-2
ASSLLMDSSPNYGYT
>TRBV5-5|TRBJ2-3
ASSLDWTATDTQY
>TRBV3-1/TRBV3-2|TRBJ2-3
ASSQLEPSTDTQY
>TRBV19|TRBJ2-2
ASSIPRQGTGELF
>TRBV7-2|TRBJ1-1
ASRRLAMTEAF
>TRBV4-1|TRBJ2-3
ASSSADTDTQY
>TRBV7-2|TRBJ2-3
ASSLRVRVAGGSGATQY
>TRBV9|TRBJ1-2
ASSPSGRSYGYT
>TRBV7-2|TRBJ2-5
ASSLELAGGTETQY
>TRBV6-5|TRBJ2-3
ASRKGTSADTQY
>TRBV28|TRBJ1-6
ASSGTGGISPLH
>TRBV11-2|TRBJ2-7
ASSPYSYEQY
>TRBV5-4|TRBJ2-2
ASSLVGQGAGELF
>TRBV7-2|TRBJ2-1
ASSTSGGAYHNEQF
>TRBV28|TRBJ1-2
ASSPVQDGYT
>TRBV2|TRBJ2-2
ASSEKTSGVGELF
>TRBV24-1|TRBJ2-1
ATSGLTGTAYNEQF
>TRBV5-1|TRBJ1-2
ASSLGWGLMNGYT
>TRBV6-1|TRBJ2-5
ASSVRLAGLQETQY
>TRBV11-2|TRBJ2-2
ASSLVGRANTGELF
>TRBV30|TRBJ1-6
AWSLGAGDNSPLH